This T cell receptor beta chain is drawn from a study of T-cell reconstitution after alpha-beta-depleted transplantation in children. Broader study findings: Newly produced T cells mostly provided counts and TCRbeta diversity after one year, as hyperexpanded clones declined.

Germline-derived CDR1 and CDR2 are SGDLS and YYNGEE. V was pared by 3 bases and J by 3 bases, with 6 bases between. The CDR3 sequence is 12 residues long. As it was prepared, the TCRbeta library received unique molecular identifiers. MiXCR, applied by TCRdb to the PCR reads, yields one record per CDR3 protein. The data hold about 540,000 distinct CDR3 sequences, with 25% to 30% observed a single time. For this clonotype: The antigen is unknown.

This chain uses TRBV9 with TRBJ1-2; no clear D gene. This clonotype originated in a boy less than two years old with Wiskott-Aldrich syndrome, due to receive a stem cell transplant. Material: PBMCs, obtained before TCRalphabeta/CD19-depleted stem cell transplant. The CDR3 loop reads CASSALDYGYTF. DNA for the CDR3: TGTGCCAGCAGCGCTCTAGACTATGGCTACACCTTC.